This entry concerns a single T cell receptor (beta chain). Its antigen is unidentified. In germline, CDR1 is LNHNV, CDR2 YYDKDF (reference sequence). CDR3 length: 15 residues. The V end was cut by 0 bases, the J end by 6 bases, with 14 bases between. The data derive from a study of T cell responses to AZD1222 COVID-19 vaccine. Findings and limits, study-wide: Clonal diversity may have been underestimated, and the donors were mostly white British, with more females than males. Researchers report vaccine-associated CD4 TCRs spanning spike, with dominance at 160-218 and 743-854.

Here immunoSEQ multiplex PCR was the method, and the copy in TCRdb shows in-frame clones only, minus some. The sample holds 150,000 or so clones, about 93% seen once. This TCR was recovered from an adult in good health. The chain joins TRBV15 to TRBJ1-2; D perhaps matches TRBD1 (5 bases). This sample comprised peripheral blood, obtained on day 0 of AZD1222 vaccination. The CDR3 nucleotides are TGTGCCACCAGCAGAGATAATAGGGGAGGAGATGGCTACACCTTC. Translating it yields CATSRDNRGGDGYTF.